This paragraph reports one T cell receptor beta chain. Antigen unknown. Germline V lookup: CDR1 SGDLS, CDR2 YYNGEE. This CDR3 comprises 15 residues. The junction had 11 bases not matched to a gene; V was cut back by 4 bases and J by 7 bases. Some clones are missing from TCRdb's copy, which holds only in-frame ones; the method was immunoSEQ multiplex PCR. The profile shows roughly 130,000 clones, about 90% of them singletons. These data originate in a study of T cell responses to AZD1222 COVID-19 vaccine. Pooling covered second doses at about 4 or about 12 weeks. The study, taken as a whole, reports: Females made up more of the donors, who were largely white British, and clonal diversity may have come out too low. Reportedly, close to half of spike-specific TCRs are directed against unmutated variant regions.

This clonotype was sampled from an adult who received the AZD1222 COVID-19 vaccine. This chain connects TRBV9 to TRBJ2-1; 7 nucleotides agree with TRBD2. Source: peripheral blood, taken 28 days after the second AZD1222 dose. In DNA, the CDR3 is TGTGCCAGCAGCCCTTTAGGCCAGGGAGGGAATGAGCAGTTCTTC. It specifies CASSPLGQGGNEQFF.